The 18 T cell receptor beta chains in this list originate from one sample, sequenced in a study of shared clonotypes between healthy human individuals. Here immunoSEQ multiplex PCR was the method, and the copy in TCRdb shows in-frame clones only, minus some. The sample holds fewer than 3 million clones, around 90% seen once. Sequences were obtained from naive CD4+ T cells from PBMCs. The subset denotes: CD45RA+ positively selected. The receptor source for this set is a man aged 18 to 29 in good health. Some clones in this sample may be carry-over from other donors' samples.

The chain recombines TRBV9 with TRBJ1-4; no definite D call. The CDR3 is 12 residues long. Germline CDR1 reads SGDLS; CDR2 reads YYNGEE. The germline V and J ends were trimmed by 3 bases and 10 bases, with 10 bases remaining between them. This CDR3 is CASSGEVTKLFF. CDR3 nucleotide sequence: TGTGCCAGCAGCGGTGAGGTCACAAAACTGTTTTTT.

This sequence joins TRBV5-1 and TRBJ2-7; D might be TRBD1 (6 bases). V was clipped by 4 bases and J by 6 bases, with 17 bases between them. Germline V gene data show CDR1 as SGHRS and CDR2 as YFSETQ. The CDR3 consists of 14 residues. CDR3 sequence reads: CASSHSQGRSEQYF. The CDR3 nucleotides read TGCGCCAGCAGCCACTCACAGGGAAGGAGCGAGCAGTACTTC.

This clone has just one count. The chain carries TRBV2 and TRBJ2-1, with TRBD2 identical over 14 bases. The V gene's germline CDR1 is SNHLY and CDR2 FYNNEI. After removal of 3 bases from V and 8 bases from J, the junction contained 6 bases not matched to a gene. The CDR3 spans 16 residues. The chain's CDR3 is CASSEEGLAGVDEQFF. CDR3 nucleotides: TGTGCCAGCAGTGAGGAGGGACTAGCGGGAGTCGATGAGCAGTTCTTC.

The chain combines TRBV9 with TRBJ2-3; no clear D gene. With 2 bases removed from V and 0 bases from J, the gap between germline ends came to 7 bases. This CDR3 is 14 amino acids long. Germline V lookup: CDR1 SGDLS, CDR2 YYNGEE. The CDR3 sequence is CASSVPSSTDTQYF. CDR3 bases: TGTGCCAGCAGCGTCCCGTCAAGCACAGATACGCAGTATTTT.

The chain uses TRBV18 and TRBJ1-1; TRBD1 matches 8 bases. Germline lookup yields CDR1 KGHSH and CDR2 LQKENI. The CDR3 sequence is 15 residues long. J was trimmed by 0 bases and V by 6 bases; bases with no gene match: 6. The CDR3 nucleotides read TGTGCCAGCTCCCTACAGGGGGACCTGAACACTGAAGCTTTCTTT. This encodes CASSLQGDLNTEAFF.

The chain is built from TRBV27 and TRBJ2-3; no firm D call. Germline V gene data show CDR1 as MNHEY and CDR2 as SMNVEV (reference sequence). The ends were cut back, 4 bases at V and 2 bases at J, with 7 bases in the middle. This CDR3 spans 13 amino acids. The CDR3 here is CASSSRFTDTQYF. The CDR3 DNA follows: TGTGCCAGCAGTTCCAGATTCACAGATACGCAGTATTTT.

This clone was recorded only once. At one end, the junction sequence differs from germline, possibly due to a read error. This chain links TRBV5-4 with TRBJ1-2, with unresolved D. The CDR3 spans 15 residues. Germline-derived CDR1 and CDR2 are SGHNT and YYREEE (reference sequence). For the CDR3, the DNA is TGCGCCAGCAGCCAAGAGTCAGAAAACAACTATGGCTACACCTTC. Translation: CASSQESENNYGYTF.

V gene TRBV28 combines with J gene TRBJ1-5; 7 bases align to TRBD1. The V and J ends lost 6 bases and 2 bases, in that order; junction bases with no gene match: 16. The CDR3 consists of 18 residues. Germline assignment: CDR1 MDHEN and CDR2 SYDVKM. The CDR3 here is CASSSVPQGGAGNQPQHF. CDR3 bases: TGTGCCAGCAGCAGCGTCCCCCAAGGGGGCGCAGGCAATCAGCCCCAGCATTTT.

The chain links TRBV6-5 to TRBJ2-1; D may be TRBD1 or TRBD2 (5 bases each). Per the germline V gene, CDR1 is MNHEY and CDR2 is SVGAGI. The CDR3 extends over 13 amino acids. As DNA, the CDR3 is TGTGCATCGGGGCGGAACCCTATGGGTGAGCAGTTCTTC. It specifies CASGRNPMGEQFF.

On this clone: Other nucleotide sequences in the sample specify the same CDR3. The chain recombines TRBV30 with TRBJ1-1; D gene uncertain. Trimming removed 3 bases at V and 3 bases at J, with 8 bases between. From germline, CDR1 is GTSNPN and CDR2 SVGIG (reference sequence). The CDR3 has 12 amino acids. In DNA form, the CDR3 reads TGTGCCTGGAGCCCGAGGGACACTGAAGCTTTCTTT. Translating it yields CAWSPRDTEAFF.

The V gene is TRBV5-4, the J gene TRBJ2-5; D is tentatively TRBD1 or TRBD2 (6 bases each). Deletions cut 4 bases from V and 5 bases from J, with 24 bases between. The CDR3 has 17 amino acids. Germline V gene data show CDR1 as SGHNT and CDR2 as YYREEE (reference sequence). CDR3 sequence (DNA): TGTGCCAGCAGCCCCGAGCCGGGGGCTCTAAATCGCGAGACCCAGTACTTC. Residues: CASSPEPGALNRETQYF.

CDR3: CASSPGTSVAYEQYF. CDR3 in DNA: TGCGCCAGCAGCCCCGGGACTAGCGTCGCTTACGAGCAGTACTTC. The chain uses TRBV5-1 and TRBJ2-7, with 10 nucleotides matching TRBD2. This CDR3 contains 15 residues. The V gene end was trimmed by 4 bases and the J gene end by 4 bases; junction bases not matched to a gene: 8. Germline loops: CDR1 SGHRS, CDR2 YFSETQ. Supplemented by reference TRBV5-1 and TRBJ2-7, the full variable domain reads KAGVTQTPRYLIKTRGQQVTLSCSPISGHRSVSWYQQTPGQGLQFLFEYFSETQRNKGNFPGRFSGRQFSNSRSEMNVSTLELGDSALYLCASSPGTSVAYEQYFGPGTRLTVT.

The chain recombines TRBV29-1 with TRBJ2-7, with 7 nucleotides matching TRBD2. The CDR3 is made up of 13 amino acids. CDR1 is SQVTM, CDR2 ANQGSEA, per germline. With V trimmed by 7 bases and J by 0 bases, 6 bases remained unmatched. CDR3 residues: CSGQRGSSYEQYF. CDR3 sequence (DNA): TGCAGCGGACAGCGGGGTTCCTCCTACGAGCAGTACTTC.

V usage is TRBV7-9 and J usage is TRBJ1-1; 9 bases fit TRBD1. There are 15 residues in the CDR3. V shed 5 bases and J 1 base; nucleotides not matched to a gene: 5. Germline CDR1 is SEHNR and CDR2 is FQNEAQ (reference sequence). CDR3 nucleotide sequence: TGTGCCAGCAGCCCGGTGGGACAGGGGAACACTGAAGCTTTCTTT. Its translation: CASSPVGQGNTEAFF.

J is TRBJ1-5 and V is TRBV6-6; D gene uncertain. CDR3 length: 16 residues. Trimming pared 6 bases from V and 1 base from J, leaving 16 bases between. The germline V gene has CDR1 MNHNY and CDR2 SVGAGI (reference sequence). The CDR3 region has the DNA TGTGCCAGCAGCAAAGGTGGAGATAGAAGCAATCAGCCCCAGCATTTT. Its translation: CASSKGGDRSNQPQHF.

The chain uses TRBV6-1 and TRBJ2-3; 10 nucleotides align to TRBD1. This CDR3 comprises 12 residues. Germline V gene data show CDR1 as MNHNS and CDR2 as SASEGT. The CDR3, as DNA: TGTGCTGGGAGGGACAGGGGAAATACGCAGTATTTT. Translated, it gives CAGRDRGNTQYF.

In the case of this clone: In the same sample, other DNA sequences code for this CDR3. This chain links TRBV7-2 with TRBJ2-1; D unclear. The CDR3 loop spans 11 amino acids. CDR1 and CDR2 from the germline V gene are SGHTA and FQGNSA. V lost 2 bases and J 7 bases, leaving 3 bases between the germline ends. This CDR3 reads CASSLRNEQFF. As DNA, the CDR3 is TGTGCCAGCAGCTTACGTAATGAGCAGTTCTTC.

This rearrangement joins TRBV28 to TRBJ2-3; 8 bases line up with TRBD2. V lost 4 bases, J lost 1 base, and 7 bases stayed unmatched. The germline gives CDR1 MDHEN, CDR2 SYDVKM. There are 16 residues in the CDR3. The CDR3 loop is CASSSPRAGGTDTQYF. CDR3 coding DNA: TGTGCCAGCAGTTCCCCCCGAGCGGGAGGCACAGATACGCAGTATTTT. Full variable domain (outside the CDR3, taken from reference TRBV28 and TRBJ2-3): DVKVTQSSRYLVKRTGEKVFLECVQDMDHENMFWYRQDPGLGLRLIYFSYDVKMKEKGDIPEGYSVSREKKERFSLILESASTNQTSMYLCASSSPRAGGTDTQYFGPGTRLTVL.